The next 21 T cell receptor beta chains were all read from a single sample in a study of T cells in Graves' hyperthyroidism and ophthalmopathy. Amplification yielded TCR beta CDR3 regions, with RNA transcripts as the source. The TCR CDR3 was amplified in a first-round RT-PCR using the HTBI primer set. In TCRdb, the multiplex PCR reads were re-called with MiXCR into one record per CDR3 protein. The sample shows about 290,000 distinct CDR3 sequences, roughly 13% of them seen only once. Source material: blood. The source is a woman in her forties with Graves' hyperthyroidism.

This clonotype has ten or more counts. This rearrangement joins TRBV7-9 to TRBJ2-3; 7 bases agree with TRBD2. CDR3 length: 19 amino acids. V shed 5 bases, J shed 3 bases, and the junction held 20 bases outside the gene matches. Germline CDR1 and CDR2: SEHNR and FQNEAQ (reference sequence). The CDR3 DNA reads as TGTGCCAGCAGCCCCCGATCTTGGGGCGGGAGCGGCGAGACAGATACGCAGTATTTT. Translation gives CASSPRSWGGSGETDTQYF.

Here the CDR3 DNA reads TGCGCCAGCAGCCCCGGGACAGGGAGGGAGGAAGCTTTCTTT. Protein: CASSPGTGREEAFF. The V call is TRBV4-1, the J call TRBJ1-1; 9 nucleotides align to TRBD1. This CDR3 spans 14 amino acids. In germline, CDR1 is MGHRA, CDR2 YSYEKL. The ends lost 4 bases at V and 8 bases at J; junction bases unmatched: 8.

This clonotype showed up just a few times. CDR3 loop: CASSLAGLANTGELFF. The CDR3 DNA sequence: TGTGCCAGCAGCTTAGCTGGACTAGCGAACACCGGGGAGCTGTTTTTT. The V call is TRBV7-2, the J call TRBJ2-2, with 7 bases identical to TRBD2. Trimming took 0 bases from V and 0 from J; bases not matched to a gene: 1. Germline CDR1 and CDR2: SGHTA and FQGNSA. The CDR3 consists of 16 residues.

The chain has TRBV4-1 and TRBJ2-5; TRBD2 matches 8 bases. This CDR3 comprises 17 residues. V was pared by 4 bases and J by 4 bases, with 14 bases of the junction left unmatched. Germline V gene lookup returns CDR1 MGHRA and CDR2 YSYEKL. The CDR3, as DNA: TGCGCCAGCAGCCTCGGGGAGCGGGAGCGGGGGCGAGAGACCCAGTACTTC. The encoded protein is CASSLGERERGRETQYF.

This clonotype was seen a handful of times. The CDR3 nucleotides read TGTGCCAGCAGCTCTATAGGGGGCGAGCAGTACTTC. Its protein is CASSSIGGEQYF. The chain is built from TRBV13 and TRBJ2-7; TRBD1 is a possible D gene (6 bases). Trimming pared 4 bases from V and 6 bases from J, leaving 10 bases between. The CDR3 runs to 12 residues. CDR1 PRHDT and CDR2 FYEKMQ come from the germline V gene (reference sequence).

V gene TRBV4-1 combines with J gene TRBJ2-7; D gene unclear. Germline V gene sequence: CDR1 MGHRA, CDR2 YSYEKL. This CDR3 comprises 13 residues. The V and J ends lost 3 bases and 0 bases respectively, with 6 bases between them. CDR3 protein: CASSHMYSYEQYF. The CDR3 coding sequence is TGCGCCAGCAGCCATATGTACTCCTACGAGCAGTACTTC.

The chain couples TRBV14 to TRBJ2-7, with unresolved D. The germline CDR1 and CDR2 sequences are SGHDN and FVKESK. V lost 1 base, J lost 7 bases, and 14 bases lay in between. The CDR3 runs 14 residues. The CDR3 DNA sequence: TGTGCCAGCAGCCAAGTCCGGCGGACCGGGGAGCAGTACTTC. Protein: CASSQVRRTGEQYF.

Only a few counts were recorded for this clonotype. The rearrangement joins TRBV6-1 to TRBJ2-3; D ambiguous. This CDR3 is 15 amino acids long. Trimming cost V 7 bases and J 5 bases, with 19 bases left between them. Germline lookup yields CDR1 MNHNS and CDR2 SASEGT. The CDR3 protein is CASTPYYEQVDTQYF. The CDR3 DNA reads as TGTGCCAGCACCCCTTACTACGAGCAGGTAGATACGCAGTATTTT.

This clonotype occurred many times. The chain links TRBV13 to TRBJ2-7; 14 nucleotides align to TRBD2. The CDR3 is 17 residues long. Germline values: CDR1 PRHDT, CDR2 FYEKMQ (reference sequence). The J segment lost 7 bases and the V segment lost 3 bases, leaving 11 bases of the junction unmatched. The CDR3 loop reads CASSFPKGLAGASEQYF. CDR3 DNA: TGTGCCAGCAGCTTCCCCAAGGGACTAGCGGGAGCGTCTGAGCAGTACTTC.

CDR3 sequence: CASSAQTDTEAFF. The CDR3 nucleotides are TGTGCCAGCAGTGCACAGACAGACACTGAAGCTTTCTTT. The J gene is TRBJ1-1, the V gene TRBV6-4; D is perhaps TRBD1 (5 bases). Germline V CDR1 and CDR2: MRHNA, SNTAGT. V lost 4 bases, J lost 3 bases, and 9 bases lay in between. The CDR3 totals 13 residues.

This clonotype was detected many times. V is TRBV7-8 and J is TRBJ2-7, with D unresolved. Trimming stripped 8 bases from V and 1 base from J, with 15 bases between. Germline CDR1 reads SGHVS; CDR2 reads FQNEAQ. This CDR3 comprises 14 residues. The CDR3, as DNA: TGTGCCAGCGAAGGTGAAGGCTCTTCCTACGAGCAGTACTTC. This codes for CASEGEGSSYEQYF.

This clonotype occurred many times. This chain connects TRBV11-3 to TRBJ2-7; D remains ambiguous. CDR1 and CDR2 (germline): SGHNT, YENEEA. The CDR3 has 13 residues. The ends were cut back, 3 bases at V and 0 bases at J, with 6 bases in the middle. CDR3: CASSLDLSYEQYF. The CDR3 DNA sequence: TGTGCCAGCAGCTTGGACCTCTCCTACGAGCAGTACTTC.

As to this clonotype: A read error may be the cause here, since a much bigger clone is one base away. The rearrangement joins TRBV11-2 to TRBJ2-7; TRBD2 matches at 9 bases. The CDR3 is made up of 15 amino acids. Germline CDR1 reads SGHAT; CDR2 reads FQNNGV. J was trimmed by 4 bases and V by 7 bases; bases with no gene match: 11. CDR3 amino acids: CASNSQAGGLYEQYF. The CDR3, as DNA: TGTGCCAGCAACTCACAAGCGGGAGGCCTTTACGAGCAGTACTTC.

This clonotype was detected ten times or more. The chain links TRBV11-3 to TRBJ2-1; TRBD1 matches 9 bases. J was trimmed by 9 bases and V by 5 bases; bases with no gene match: 5. Per the germline V gene, CDR1 is SGHNT and CDR2 is YENEEA. The length of the CDR3 is 13 residues. CDR3 sequence (DNA): TGTGCCAGCAGCAACCGGGACAGGGTTGAGCAGTTCTTC. Its translation: CASSNRDRVEQFF.

The chain carries TRBV7-9 and TRBJ2-6; TRBD1 or TRBD2 may be the D gene (5 bases each). Germline V gene lookup returns CDR1 SEHNR and CDR2 FQNEAQ (reference sequence). Trimming removed 1 base from V and 0 bases from J, with 13 bases in between. The CDR3 consists of 18 residues. Here the CDR3 DNA reads TGTGCCAGCAGCTTAGTAGGGACGGCAAGCTCTGGGGCCAACGTCCTGACTTTC. Translating gives CASSLVGTASSGANVLTF.

There are many counts of this clonotype. The genes are TRBV5-1 and TRBJ1-2; D unresolved. The CDR3 sequence is 14 residues long. Germline loops: CDR1 SGHRS, CDR2 YFSETQ. With 1 base removed from V and 9 bases from J, the gap between germline ends came to 16 bases. Written as DNA, the CDR3 is TGCGCCAGCAGCTTGTGGGGAGACCCTATGAGCTACACCTTC. It yields the protein CASSLWGDPMSYTF. The whole variable domain, filled in from reference TRBV5-1 and TRBJ1-2, reads KAGVTQTPRYLIKTRGQQVTLSCSPISGHRSVSWYQQTPGQGLQFLFEYFSETQRNKGNFPGRFSGRQFSNSRSEMNVSTLELGDSALYLCASSLWGDPMSYTFGSGTRLTVV.

The rearrangement uses TRBV12-5 and TRBJ2-1, with 8 bases matching TRBD1. The CDR3 runs 12 residues. Germline values: CDR1 LGHNT, CDR2 FRNRAP. The V gene end was trimmed by 6 bases and the J gene end by 9 bases; junction bases not matched to a gene: 4. CDR3 in DNA: TGTGCTAGTGGCTCGGGACAGGCTGAGCAGTTCTTC. It translates to CASGSGQAEQFF. The whole variable domain, remainder taken from reference TRBV12-5 and TRBJ2-1, is DARVTQTPRHKVTEMGQEVTMRCQPILGHNTVFWYRQTMMQGLELLAYFRNRAPLDDSGMPKDRFSAEMPDATLATLKIQPSEPRDSAVYFCASGSGQAEQFFGPGTRLTVL.

The chain combines TRBV5-4 with TRBJ2-1; D may be TRBD2 (6 bases). The germline gives CDR1 SGHNT, CDR2 YYREEE (reference sequence). The V end lost 4 bases, the J end lost 5 bases, and 13 bases lay between the germline ends. CDR3 size: 14 residues. The CDR3, as DNA: TGTGCCAGCAGCGCGGGACCCAGGGACAATGAGCAGTTCTTC. It codes for CASSAGPRDNEQFF. Full variable domain (outside the CDR3, taken from reference TRBV5-4 and TRBJ2-1): ETGVTQSPTHLIKTRGQQVTLRCSSQSGHNTVSWYQQALGQGPQFIFQYYREEENGRGNFPPRFSGLQFPNYSSELNVNALELDDSALYLCASSAGPRDNEQFFGPGTRLTVL.

The rearrangement joins TRBV6-1 to TRBJ1-1; D ambiguous. V shed 7 bases and J shed 2 bases, with 17 bases lying between them. Germline V gene data show CDR1 as MNHNS and CDR2 as SASEGT. This CDR3 has 15 residues. The CDR3 reads CASTSPRSLNTEAFF. CDR3 bases: TGTGCCAGCACCTCCCCTCGCAGCCTTAACACTGAAGCTTTCTTT.

This clonotype was observed many times. This sequence joins TRBV3-1 and TRBJ1-2; D call uncertain. V gave up 1 base and J gave up 13 bases, with 13 bases separating them. CDR3 length: 12 residues. Germline loops: CDR1 LGHDT, CDR2 YNNKEL (reference sequence). This chain's CDR3 is CASSQGVGRSTF. The CDR3 DNA is TGTGCCAGCAGCCAAGGCGTCGGACGCTCCACCTTC.

This clonotype has at least ten counts. The chain recombines TRBV9 with TRBJ1-2; 8 nucleotides match TRBD1. The trim removed 2 bases at V and 3 bases at J, leaving 3 bases unmatched. CDR1 and CDR2 (germline): SGDLS, YYNGEE. The CDR3 is 14 amino acids. The CDR3 spells CASSVTGADYGYTF. The CDR3, as DNA: TGTGCCAGCAGCGTGACAGGGGCGGACTATGGCTACACCTTC. The entire variable domain, with the rest obtained from reference TRBV9 and TRBJ1-2, is as follows: DSGVTQTPKHLITATGQRVTLRCSPRSGDLSVYWYQQSLDQGLQFLIQYYNGEERAKGNILERFSAQQFPDLHSELNLSSLELGDSALYFCASSVTGADYGYTFGSGTRLTVV.